One TCR beta chain is described in this entry. In its sample, this clonotype was seen many times. This clone's antigen is unknown. Per-nucleotide qualities are absent, and no much larger clonotype sits a single base away. The data are from a study of T cell repertoires and leukemia-associated antigens (dated by TCRdb to the late 2010s). About the study as a whole: Each sample yielded about 5.1 to 7 million read pairs and about 3.3 to 5.0 million effective reads, around 15 million effective reads overall. In vitro peptide stimulation of healthy T cells was used with the aim of identifying the antigen recognized by a TCR Vbeta21 clone previously found in CML patients.

CD3+ T cells were first rested overnight at about 2.5 million cells/mL in RPMI 1640 without fetal bovine serum. Following the manufacturer's instructions, MACS immunomagnetic beads were used to pull CD3+ T cells out of the PBMCs. TRIzol reagent was used to extract total RNA from the cultured T cells. 5' rapid amplification of cDNA ends (5'RACE) was the method used to amplify TCRbeta libraries from the RNA. Before sequencing, library concentration and integrity were assessed using Qubit, an Agilent instrument, and quantitative PCR. A commercial service provider sequenced the qualified libraries on Illumina HiSeq or MiSeq. The paper's processing steps were these. MiXCR version 1.8.2 was used to identify TCR sequences in each sample. For a clone to count as qualified, its CDR3 had to be longer than four amino acids, its nucleotide length had to be in-frame, and the clone could not contain a stop codon. A read containing the complete CDR3 structure was defined as an effective read. Expanded clones were validated by RT-PCR with 24 Vbeta primers, GeneScan spectratyping, and Sanger sequencing. TCRdb reanalyzed the raw reads on its own, using fastp at Q25 for trimming and MiXCR for clone calling, and kept in-frame beta chains. Here each entry gathers all rows of one CDR3 protein and keeps the most common genes and DNA. For this entry, the V and J calls and clone size follow TCRdb and not the study's own pipeline. The sample data list around 12,000 distinct CDR3 sequences, and around 40% of these were observed just once. The ten largest make up under 35% of the sample.

Study-level results and caveats: Antigen specificity and function of the expanded clones were not tested directly and required further investigation. No significant differences among the four groups were observed in the numbers of Vbeta genes (about 60), Jbeta genes (around 14), VDJ rearrangements, or unique CDR3s.

The trim is 7 bases for V and 5 bases for J, with a gap of 17 bases between the germline ends. CDR1 and CDR2, looked up from the germline V gene, are SNHLY and FYNNEI. Spanning cysteine to phenylalanine, the CDR3 consists of 15 amino acids. Left in the record is the CDR3 DNA by itself, 45 bases read in frame from the first base. This sequence originates from a female donor in good health. This sequence uses TRBV2 and TRBJ2-2, and possibly TRBD1, on 6 matching bases. The sample comprised CD3+ T cells sorted from blood and cultured. In nucleotides, the sequence is TGTGCCAGCACCTCGGAACAGGGCATTACCGGGGAGCTGTTTTTT. This codes for CASTSEQGITGELFF.